The rows below give T cell receptor beta chains drawn from one sample of a study of blood T cell repertoires in COVID-19. Produced via immunoSEQ multiplex PCR; TCRdb's table is partial and in-frame only. This repertoire shows about 14,000 clones, roughly 87% found once; its top ten account for 5% to 5.5%. The sequenced sample was peripheral blood. The receptors were sampled from a human donor in a cohort sampled during active COVID-19. Both conserved end residues are part of each CDR3. Each record gives: V gene, D gene, clone size, J gene, CDR3 protein, CDR3 DNA. A D gene is named only where the DNA matches it firmly. Only part of the rows carry a size: once, few, many, or a class if the clone is expanded.

V gene: TRBV6-2/TRBV6-3; D gene: TRBD2; clone size: few; J gene: TRBJ2-1; CDR3 protein: CASSPGGGGGLAGAYNEQFF; CDR3 DNA: TGTGCCAGCAGCCCCGGCGGAGGGGGCGGTCTAGCGGGAGCCTACAATGAGCAGTTCTTC
V gene: TRBV27; D gene: TRBD1; clone size: -; J gene: TRBJ1-1; CDR3 protein: CASSFFSLRDSNTEAFF; CDR3 DNA: TGTGCCAGCAGTTTTTTCTCCTTACGGGACAGTAACACTGAAGCTTTCTTT
V gene: TRBV27; D gene: -; clone size: -; J gene: TRBJ1-5; CDR3 protein: CASIPQGRGLNQPQHF; CDR3 DNA: TGTGCCAGCATCCCGCAGGGGAGGGGTTTGAATCAGCCCCAGCATTTT
V gene: TRBV9; D gene: -; clone size: -; J gene: TRBJ2-7; CDR3 protein: CASSVAYAEDEQYF; CDR3 DNA: TGTGCCAGCAGCGTAGCCTATGCCGAGGACGAGCAGTACTTC
V gene: TRBV29-1; D gene: TRBD2; clone size: once; J gene: TRBJ2-2; CDR3 protein: CSVRTSTSGSVRGAGELFF; CDR3 DNA: TGCAGCGTTCGAACCTCCACTAGCGGGAGCGTTAGAGGTGCCGGGGAGCTGTTTTTT
V gene: TRBV7-9; D gene: -; clone size: -; J gene: TRBJ2-1; CDR3 protein: CASSLSRALYNEQFF; CDR3 DNA: TGTGCCAGCAGCTTAAGCAGGGCTCTCTACAATGAGCAGTTCTTC
V gene: TRBV5-4; D gene: TRBD2; clone size: -; J gene: TRBJ2-7; CDR3 protein: CASSTVAGDDYEQYF; CDR3 DNA: TGTGCCAGCAGCACCGTAGCGGGAGACGACTACGAGCAGTACTTC
V gene: TRBV4-2; D gene: -; clone size: few; J gene: TRBJ1-1; CDR3 protein: CASSRNREGEAFF; CDR3 DNA: TGTGCCAGCAGCCGAAACAGGGAGGGTGAAGCTTTCTTT
V gene: TRBV28; D gene: -; clone size: few; J gene: TRBJ1-5; CDR3 protein: CASSAGNQPQHF; CDR3 DNA: TGTGCCAGCAGCGCAGGGAATCAGCCCCAGCATTTT
V gene: TRBV10-3; D gene: -; clone size: few; J gene: TRBJ1-2; CDR3 protein: CAISESGGVGGYTF; CDR3 DNA: TGTGCCATCAGTGAGTCCGGGGGAGTAGGCGGCTACACCTTC
V gene: TRBV19; D gene: TRBD2; clone size: -; J gene: TRBJ2-7; CDR3 protein: CASSTSGDYEQYF; CDR3 DNA: TGTGCCAGTAGTACTAGCGGGGATTACGAGCAGTACTTC
V gene: TRBV18; D gene: -; clone size: -; J gene: TRBJ2-7; CDR3 protein: CASSPGGGLVNEQYF; CDR3 DNA: TGTGCCAGCTCACCGGGCGGGGGCCTAGTCAACGAGCAGTACTTC
V gene: TRBV7-2; D gene: -; clone size: -; J gene: TRBJ1-2; CDR3 protein: CASSSRQIVNYGYTF; CDR3 DNA: TGTGCCAGCAGCTCGAGACAAATAGTTAACTATGGCTACACCTTC
V gene: TRBV11-2; D gene: -; clone size: -; J gene: TRBJ2-1; CDR3 protein: CASSSLSSYNEQFF; CDR3 DNA: TGTGCCAGCAGCTCCCTGAGCTCCTACAATGAGCAGTTCTTC
V gene: TRBV6-1; D gene: TRBD1; clone size: -; J gene: TRBJ1-6; CDR3 protein: CASSEGAGGNSPLHF; CDR3 DNA: TGTGCCAGCAGTGAAGGGGCAGGGGGCAATTCACCCCTCCACTTT
V gene: TRBV7-9; D gene: TRBD2; clone size: -; J gene: TRBJ2-3; CDR3 protein: CASSQQAGEGDTQYF; CDR3 DNA: TGTGCCAGCAGCCAACAAGCGGGAGAGGGAGATACGCAGTATTTT
V gene: TRBV6-5; D gene: -; clone size: -; J gene: TRBJ2-7; CDR3 protein: CASTRTDSYEQYF; CDR3 DNA: TGTGCCAGCACCAGGACAGACTCCTACGAGCAGTACTTC
V gene: TRBV5-1; D gene: TRBD2; clone size: -; J gene: TRBJ2-2; CDR3 protein: CASSLDRLAGTGELFF; CDR3 DNA: TGCGCCAGCAGCTTGGACCGGCTAGCGGGAACCGGGGAGCTGTTTTTT
V gene: TRBV5-4; D gene: TRBD2; clone size: once; J gene: TRBJ2-3; CDR3 protein: CASSLASGSLTDTQYF; CDR3 DNA: TGTGCCAGCAGCTTGGCTAGCGGGAGTCTTACAGATACGCAGTATTTT
V gene: TRBV15; D gene: TRBD2; clone size: -; J gene: TRBJ2-3; CDR3 protein: CATSRSGTSGLDTQYF; CDR3 DNA: TGTGCCACCAGCAGATCGGGGACTAGCGGTCTAGATACGCAGTATTTT
V gene: TRBV5-1; D gene: -; clone size: -; J gene: TRBJ2-1; CDR3 protein: CASSLHAESSYNEQFF; CDR3 DNA: TGCGCCAGCAGCTTACATGCGGAGAGCTCCTACAATGAGCAGTTCTTC
V gene: TRBV6-2/TRBV6-3; D gene: TRBD2; clone size: few; J gene: TRBJ2-7; CDR3 protein: CASSYNLGTRIYEQYF; CDR3 DNA: TGTGCCAGCAGTTACAATCTTGGGACTAGGATCTACGAGCAGTACTTC
V gene: TRBV18; D gene: TRBD2; clone size: -; J gene: TRBJ2-1; CDR3 protein: CASSPTLGSGSFNEQFF; CDR3 DNA: TGTGCCAGCTCACCTACACTAGGTAGCGGGAGTTTTAATGAGCAGTTCTTC
V gene: TRBV7-2; D gene: TRBD1; clone size: -; J gene: TRBJ2-7; CDR3 protein: CASSNRDSPYEQYF; CDR3 DNA: TGTGCCAGCAGCAACCGGGACAGTCCCTACGAGCAGTACTTC
V gene: TRBV24-1; D gene: -; clone size: -; J gene: TRBJ2-1; CDR3 protein: CATSVTGLGNEQFF; CDR3 DNA: TGTGCCACCAGTGTAACAGGGCTAGGCAATGAGCAGTTCTTC
V gene: TRBV4-1; D gene: TRBD2; clone size: -; J gene: TRBJ2-1; CDR3 protein: CASSQVGLAGDNEQFF; CDR3 DNA: TGCGCCAGCAGCCAAGTGGGACTAGCGGGAGATAATGAGCAGTTCTTC
V gene: TRBV28; D gene: -; clone size: -; J gene: TRBJ1-1; CDR3 protein: CASSTLTGNTEAFF; CDR3 DNA: TGTGCCAGCAGCACTTTAACAGGTAACACTGAAGCTTTCTTT
V gene: TRBV9; D gene: -; clone size: -; J gene: TRBJ1-1; CDR3 protein: CASSFDSTEAFF; CDR3 DNA: TGTGCCAGCAGCTTTGACAGCACTGAAGCTTTCTTT
V gene: TRBV5-5; D gene: -; clone size: -; J gene: TRBJ1-2; CDR3 protein: CASSLPGNYGYTF; CDR3 DNA: TGTGCCAGCAGCTTGCCGGGAAACTATGGCTACACCTTC
V gene: TRBV18; D gene: -; clone size: -; J gene: TRBJ1-4; CDR3 protein: CASSLAGAKGEKLFF; CDR3 DNA: TGTGCCAGCTCACTAGCAGGGGCCAAGGGTGAAAAACTGTTTTTT
V gene: TRBV4-2; D gene: -; clone size: -; J gene: TRBJ1-1; CDR3 protein: CASSHPDSEAFF; CDR3 DNA: TGTGCCAGCAGCCATCCGGACAGTGAAGCTTTCTTT
V gene: TRBV6-5; D gene: TRBD1; clone size: -; J gene: TRBJ2-7; CDR3 protein: CASGQGQGEQYF; CDR3 DNA: TGTGCCAGTGGACAGGGGCAGGGCGAGCAGTACTTC
V gene: TRBV5-4; D gene: TRBD2; clone size: -; J gene: TRBJ2-1; CDR3 protein: CASSRGTSGRKYNEQFF; CDR3 DNA: TGTGCCAGCAGCCGAGGGACTAGCGGGAGGAAATACAATGAGCAGTTCTTC
V gene: TRBV24-1; D gene: -; clone size: few; J gene: TRBJ2-7; CDR3 protein: CATSGRNRDSTYEQYF; CDR3 DNA: TGTGCCACCAGTGGGCGAAACCGGGACTCAACCTACGAGCAGTACTTC
V gene: TRBV6-5; D gene: TRBD2; clone size: -; J gene: TRBJ2-1; CDR3 protein: CASSYTSGLYNEQFF; CDR3 DNA: TGTGCCAGCAGTTATACTAGCGGGCTTTACAATGAGCAGTTCTTC
V gene: TRBV3-1/TRBV3-2; D gene: -; clone size: once; J gene: TRBJ2-1; CDR3 protein: CASSQDLVGPAFF; CDR3 DNA: TGTGCCAGCAGCCAAGACCTAGTCGGCCCCGCGTTCTTC
V gene: TRBV10-3; D gene: TRBD2; clone size: -; J gene: TRBJ2-5; CDR3 protein: CAIRGTSGEKETQYF; CDR3 DNA: TGTGCCATCAGGGGGACTAGCGGGGAAAAAGAGACCCAGTACTTC
V gene: TRBV9; D gene: TRBD2; clone size: -; J gene: TRBJ2-7; CDR3 protein: CASSVEASGSNEQYF; CDR3 DNA: TGTGCCAGCAGCGTAGAGGCTAGCGGGAGTAACGAGCAGTACTTC
V gene: TRBV12-3/TRBV12-4; D gene: -; clone size: -; J gene: TRBJ1-1; CDR3 protein: CASSPEFETEAFF; CDR3 DNA: TGTGCCAGCAGCCCGGAGTTCGAGACTGAAGCTTTCTTT
V gene: TRBV6-5; D gene: -; clone size: -; J gene: TRBJ1-2; CDR3 protein: CASSYPILTSNYGYTF; CDR3 DNA: TGTGCCAGCAGTTACCCAATCTTGACATCCAACTATGGCTACACCTTC
V gene: TRBV5-1; D gene: TRBD2; clone size: -; J gene: TRBJ2-7; CDR3 protein: CASSLAAGRGGSEQYF; CDR3 DNA: TGCGCCAGCAGCTTGGCGGCGGGGCGGGGGGGCTCCGAGCAGTACTTC
V gene: TRBV21-1; D gene: -; clone size: once; J gene: TRBJ2-7; CDR3 protein: CASSAKENLRTCGNYEQYF; CDR3 DNA: TGTGCCAGCAGCGCTAAGGAGAATCTACGCACCTGCGGGAACTACGAGCAGTACTTC
V gene: TRBV30; D gene: -; clone size: -; J gene: TRBJ2-5; CDR3 protein: CAWNLDFQETQYF; CDR3 DNA: TGTGCCTGGAACTTGGACTTCCAAGAGACCCAGTACTTC
V gene: TRBV2; D gene: -; clone size: -; J gene: TRBJ2-5; CDR3 protein: CASTKEVYETQYF; CDR3 DNA: TGTGCCAGCACCAAAGAGGTCTATGAGACCCAGTACTTC
V gene: TRBV19; D gene: TRBD2; clone size: -; J gene: TRBJ2-7; CDR3 protein: CASSIELAGHYEQYF; CDR3 DNA: TGTGCCAGTAGTATAGAACTAGCGGGGCACTACGAGCAGTACTTC
V gene: TRBV18; D gene: TRBD1; clone size: -; J gene: TRBJ2-1; CDR3 protein: CASSRSRDRNNEQFF; CDR3 DNA: TGTGCCAGCTCACGAAGCCGGGACAGAAACAATGAGCAGTTCTTC
V gene: TRBV7-2; D gene: -; clone size: few; J gene: TRBJ2-1; CDR3 protein: CASSLQTAYNEQFF; CDR3 DNA: TGTGCCAGCAGCTTACAGACAGCATACAATGAGCAGTTCTTC
V gene: TRBV27; D gene: TRBD1; clone size: -; J gene: TRBJ2-2; CDR3 protein: CASTERGTANTGELFF; CDR3 DNA: TGTGCCAGCACGGAGAGGGGGACAGCGAACACCGGGGAGCTGTTTTTT
V gene: TRBV28; D gene: -; clone size: -; J gene: TRBJ2-4; CDR3 protein: CASSVTGQQYF; CDR3 DNA: TGTGCCAGCAGTGTTACAGGGCAACAGTACTTC
V gene: TRBV6-6; D gene: -; clone size: once; J gene: TRBJ2-1; CDR3 protein: CASRRTSGGEQFF; CDR3 DNA: TGTGCCAGCAGACGTACTAGTGGAGGTGAGCAGTTCTTC
V gene: TRBV4-3; D gene: -; clone size: -; J gene: TRBJ1-6; CDR3 protein: CASSQDVNQARNSPLHF; CDR3 DNA: TGCGCCAGCAGCCAAGATGTGAACCAGGCCAGAAATTCACCCCTCCACTTT
V gene: TRBV12-2; D gene: -; clone size: -; J gene: TRBJ2-5; CDR3 protein: CASRLERRETQYF; CDR3 DNA: TGTGCAAGTCGCTTAGAAAGGCGGGAGACCCAGTACTTC
V gene: TRBV19; D gene: TRBD2; clone size: -; J gene: TRBJ2-7; CDR3 protein: CASSIRGRAANYYEQYF; CDR3 DNA: TGTGCCAGTAGTATTCGTGGGAGGGCCGCCAACTACTACGAGCAGTACTTC
V gene: TRBV3-1/TRBV3-2; D gene: TRBD2; clone size: -; J gene: TRBJ2-3; CDR3 protein: CASSQRGGSGTSTDTQYF; CDR3 DNA: TGTGCCAGCAGCCAAAGGGGGGGTAGCGGGACTAGCACAGATACGCAGTATTTT